Each of the 3 T cell receptor beta chains below was sequenced from the same sample in a study of CD8 T cells in ankylosing spondylitis. A single record per CDR3 protein comes from TCRdb applying MiXCR to the 5' RACE reads. In the table there are about 340,000 distinct CDR3 sequences, roughly 14% of which are singletons. Sequenced input: blood, either unsorted or a sorted T cell fraction (not recorded which). Every receptor here comes from a male donor with ankylosing spondylitis or in good health (not recorded which).

The J gene is TRBJ1-1, the V gene TRBV20-1, with 8 positions matching TRBD1. The CDR3 spans 13 residues. Germline values: CDR1 DFQATT, CDR2 SNEGSKA (reference sequence). V lost 7 bases and J lost 2; bases outside the gene matches: 6. The CDR3 loop reads CSGKQGVNTEAFF. CDR3 coding DNA: TGCAGTGGTAAACAGGGGGTTAACACTGAAGCTTTCTTT.

This clonotype was picked up many times. J is TRBJ1-1 and V is TRBV6-1, with D unresolved. V lost 2 bases and J 5 bases, leaving 9 bases between the germline ends. Germline loops: CDR1 MNHNS, CDR2 SASEGT. The CDR3 has 13 amino acids. This CDR3 reads CASSERTLTEAFF. The CDR3, as DNA: TGTGCCAGCAGTGAACGCACCCTGACTGAAGCTTTCTTT.

This clonotype was observed at least ten times. This sequence joins TRBV15 and TRBJ2-7; 7 bases are a match to TRBD1. Germline loops: CDR1 LNHNV, CDR2 YYDKDF (reference sequence). Unmatched junction bases numbered 5, after V lost 4 bases and J lost 5 bases. The CDR3 runs 13 residues. The chain's CDR3 is CATSIDTGDEQYF. The CDR3 DNA follows: TGTGCCACCAGCATTGACACAGGGGACGAGCAGTACTTC.